The source of this TCR beta chain is a study of T cells after yellow fever vaccination (dated by TCRdb to the late 2010s). With regard to the full study: The SMART-Seq v4 Ultra Low Input RNA kit was used to prepare libraries from fractions with low cell numbers. Bulk TCR alpha and beta repertoires were sequenced longitudinally to track T-cell clones before and after primary and booster YFV17D yellow fever vaccination. The cohort comprised two healthy male donors, one aged 18 to 29 and one aged 30 to 40 years. Blood was drawn at multiple timepoints before and after primary and secondary immunization, with bulk PBMC replicates and cell subsets isolated.

Synthesis of TCR cDNA relied on 5'RACE template switching, a step that introduced a universal primer site along with unique molecular identifiers. Priming for cDNA synthesis came from both the TCR alpha and TCR beta constant segments. Libraries were amplified in two PCR steps, with sample barcodes and sequencing adapters added in the second step. Libraries were sequenced on Illumina HiSeq 2500 (2x100 bp) or NovaSeq (2x150 bp). The paper's data handling went like this. MIGEC handled demultiplexing of reads and collapsing into UMI consensus sequences, while MiXCR performed V(D)J alignment. Vaccine-responding clonotypes were identified with edgeR using replicate PBMC samples, with FDR below 0.01 and a log2 fold change above 5 up to day 15 being required. CD4 or CD8 identity was assigned to each bulk clonotype according to whether the clonotype was present at higher abundance in the sequenced CD4 repertoire or the sequenced CD8 repertoire. TCRdb trimmed the raw reads at Q25, called clones with MiXCR and kept productive beta chains. CDR3 protein duplicates are merged, each entry listing the most common genes and DNA. TCRdb assigned the V and J calls; the authors' analysis was not used. The sample has approximately 580,000 distinct CDR3 sequences on record, about 15% of them singletons. The ten largest clones take up around 16% of the sample.

The CDR3 goes from the cysteine to the phenylalanine over 17 residues. Of all the DNA, just the CDR3 is kept, 51 bases in frame from base 1. The V end loses 0 bases and the J end loses 5 bases, and a stretch of 17 bases separates them. CDR1 and CDR2 are drawn from the germline V gene: LGHNA, YSLEER. This sample's treatment or condition label indicates: live attenuated yellow fever vaccine strain. At every blood-draw timepoint, two biological replicates of bulk PBMCs were collected. A standard Ficoll-Paque protocol was used to isolate PBMCs from peripheral blood. RNA was extracted with TriZol from bulk PBMCs, CD4 and CD8 fractions, and dextramer-positive and dextramer-negative fractions. What the study reported, not specific to this receptor: After the booster, most of the clones that had expanded following primary vaccination were detected again (96% of CD4 and around 90% of CD8), which suggests that memory was broadly maintained. Compared with the primary T-cell response, the secondary T-cell response was faster but weaker, reaching its peak on day 5 rather than on day 15. Only a couple of donors were included in the study, so the extent to which the findings can be generalized is limited. Computational filtering was needed because FACS-sorted repertoires could contain abundant contaminating clonotypes from the bulk population. A small fraction of clonotypes showed up in both the CD4 and CD8 compartments, probably as a result of convergent recombination.

In its sample, this clonotype was seen a few times. Its binding antigen is unknown. No much larger clone exists at a distance of one base, and base qualities are not known. In this chain, TRBV4-3 is recombined with TRBJ2-4; the D gene cannot be named for sure. The material was PBMCs, obtained 5 days after the first yellow fever vaccination. The receptor comes from a man aged 18 to 29 who received the YFV17D yellow fever vaccine. At the DNA level, the sequence is TGCGCCAGCAGCCAAGATTTCGTGGGATCCCTCCAAAACATTCAGTACTTC. It encodes CASSQDFVGSLQNIQYF.